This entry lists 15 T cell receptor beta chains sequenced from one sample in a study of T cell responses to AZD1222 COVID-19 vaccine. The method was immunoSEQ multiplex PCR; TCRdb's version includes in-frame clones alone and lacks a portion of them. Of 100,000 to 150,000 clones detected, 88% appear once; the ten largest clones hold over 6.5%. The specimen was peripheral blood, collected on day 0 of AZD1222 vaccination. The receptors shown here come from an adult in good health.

The CDR3 DNA sequence: TGCGCCAGCAGCCAAGATCAGTCGGCCCAGCGGGGCTACACCTTC. Translated: CASSQDQSAQRGYTF. The chain carries TRBV4-1 and TRBJ1-2; D not resolved. V lost 0 bases and J 8 bases, leaving 16 bases between the germline ends. The V gene's germline CDR1 is MGHRA and CDR2 YSYEKL. This CDR3 spans 15 amino acids.

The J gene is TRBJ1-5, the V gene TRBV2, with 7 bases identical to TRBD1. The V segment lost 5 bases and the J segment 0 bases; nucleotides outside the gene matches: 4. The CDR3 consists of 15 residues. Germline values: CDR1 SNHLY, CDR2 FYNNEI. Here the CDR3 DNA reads TGTGCCAGCAGTCCGACAGGGCTTAGCAATCAGCCCCAGCATTTT. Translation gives CASSPTGLSNQPQHF. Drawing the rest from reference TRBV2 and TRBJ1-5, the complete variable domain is EPEVTQTPSHQVTQMGQEVILRCVPISNHLYFYWYRQILGQKVEFLVSFYNNEISEKSEIFDDQFSVERPDGSNFTLKIRSTKLEDSAMYFCASSPTGLSNQPQHFGDGTRLSIL.

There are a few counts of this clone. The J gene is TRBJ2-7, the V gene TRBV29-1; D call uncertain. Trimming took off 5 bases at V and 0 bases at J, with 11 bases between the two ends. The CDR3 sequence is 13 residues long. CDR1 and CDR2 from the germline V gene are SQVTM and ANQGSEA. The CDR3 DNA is TGCAGCGTTAGGGCGGAGAGCTCCTACGAGCAGTACTTC. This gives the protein CSVRAESSYEQYF.

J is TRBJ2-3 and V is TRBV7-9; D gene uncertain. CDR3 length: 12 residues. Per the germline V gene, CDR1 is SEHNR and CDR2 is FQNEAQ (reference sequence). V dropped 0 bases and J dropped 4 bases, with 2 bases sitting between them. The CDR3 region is CASSLAADTQYF. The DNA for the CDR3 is TGTGCCAGCAGCTTAGCGGCAGATACGCAGTATTTT.

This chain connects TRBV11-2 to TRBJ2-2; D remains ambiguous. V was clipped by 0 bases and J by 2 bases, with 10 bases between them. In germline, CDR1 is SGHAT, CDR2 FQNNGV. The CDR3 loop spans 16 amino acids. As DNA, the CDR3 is TGTGCCAGCAGCTTAGATCGGCCGAGTAACACCGGGGAGCTGTTTTTT. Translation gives CASSLDRPSNTGELFF.

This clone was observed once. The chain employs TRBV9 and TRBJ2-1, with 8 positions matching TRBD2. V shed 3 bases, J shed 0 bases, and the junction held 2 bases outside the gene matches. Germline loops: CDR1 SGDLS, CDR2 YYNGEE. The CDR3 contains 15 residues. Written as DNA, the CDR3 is TGTGCCAGCAGCGGAACTAGCGGCTCCTACAATGAGCAGTTCTTC. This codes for CASSGTSGSYNEQFF.

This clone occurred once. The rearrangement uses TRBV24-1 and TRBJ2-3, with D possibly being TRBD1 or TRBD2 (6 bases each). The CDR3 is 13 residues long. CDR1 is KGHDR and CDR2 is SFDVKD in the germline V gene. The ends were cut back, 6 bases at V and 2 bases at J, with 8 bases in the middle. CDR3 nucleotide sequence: TGTGCCACCAGTTGGGGGGCCACAGATACGCAGTATTTT. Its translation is CATSWGATDTQYF.

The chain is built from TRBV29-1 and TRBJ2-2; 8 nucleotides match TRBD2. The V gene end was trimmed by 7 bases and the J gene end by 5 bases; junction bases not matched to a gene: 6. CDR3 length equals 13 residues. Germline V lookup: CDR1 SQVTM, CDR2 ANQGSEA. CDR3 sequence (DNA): TGCAGCGCCCGGGCGGGGGGAACCGGGGAGCTGTTTTTT. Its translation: CSARAGGTGELFF.

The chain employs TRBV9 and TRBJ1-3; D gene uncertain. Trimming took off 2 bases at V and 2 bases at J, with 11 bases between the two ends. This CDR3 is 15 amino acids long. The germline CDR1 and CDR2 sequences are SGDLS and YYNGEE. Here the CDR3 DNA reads TGTGCCAGCAGCGTCCAGGAAGCGCCTGGAAACACCATATATTTT. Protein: CASSVQEAPGNTIYF.

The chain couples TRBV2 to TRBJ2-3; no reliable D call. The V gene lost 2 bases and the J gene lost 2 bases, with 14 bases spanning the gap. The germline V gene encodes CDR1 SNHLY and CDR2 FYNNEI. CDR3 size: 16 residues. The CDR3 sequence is CASSEQGQVSTDTQYF. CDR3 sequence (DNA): TGTGCCAGCAGTGAACAAGGGCAAGTTTCCACAGATACGCAGTATTTT.

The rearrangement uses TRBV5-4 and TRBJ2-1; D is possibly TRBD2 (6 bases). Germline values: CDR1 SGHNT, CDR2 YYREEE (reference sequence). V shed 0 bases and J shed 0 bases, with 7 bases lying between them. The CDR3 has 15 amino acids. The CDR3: CASSLGTTSYNEQFF. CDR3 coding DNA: TGTGCCAGCAGCTTGGGGACTACCTCCTACAATGAGCAGTTCTTC.

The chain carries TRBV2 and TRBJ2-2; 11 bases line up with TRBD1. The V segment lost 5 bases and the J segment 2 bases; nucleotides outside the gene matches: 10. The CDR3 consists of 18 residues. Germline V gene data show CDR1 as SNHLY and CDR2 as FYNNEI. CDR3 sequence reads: CASSRTGGGVANTGELFF. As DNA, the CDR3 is TGTGCCAGCAGTCGGACAGGGGGCGGGGTGGCCAACACCGGGGAGCTGTTTTTT. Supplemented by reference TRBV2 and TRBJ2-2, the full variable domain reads EPEVTQTPSHQVTQMGQEVILRCVPISNHLYFYWYRQILGQKVEFLVSFYNNEISEKSEIFDDQFSVERPDGSNFTLKIRSTKLEDSAMYFCASSRTGGGVANTGELFFGEGSRLTVL.

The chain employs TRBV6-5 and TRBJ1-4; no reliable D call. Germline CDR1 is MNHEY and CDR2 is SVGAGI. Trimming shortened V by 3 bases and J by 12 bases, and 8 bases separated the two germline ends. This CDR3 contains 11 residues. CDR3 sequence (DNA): TGTGCCAGCAGTTATATGGAAGAACTGTTTTTT. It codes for CASSYMEELFF.

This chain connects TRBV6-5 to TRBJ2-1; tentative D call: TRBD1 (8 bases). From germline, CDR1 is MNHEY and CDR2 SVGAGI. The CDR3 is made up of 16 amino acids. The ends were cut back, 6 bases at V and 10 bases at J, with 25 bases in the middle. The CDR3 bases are TGTGCCAGCAGCTACACAGGGGGGGGCTTCGAGAGGGAGCAGTTCTTC. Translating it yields CASSYTGGGFEREQFF.

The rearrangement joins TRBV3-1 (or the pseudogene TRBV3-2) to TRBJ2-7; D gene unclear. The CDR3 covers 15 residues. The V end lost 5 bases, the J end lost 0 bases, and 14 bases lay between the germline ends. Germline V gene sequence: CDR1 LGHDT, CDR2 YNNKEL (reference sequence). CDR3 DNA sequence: TGTGCCAGCAGCGCCCGGGCCAGGAGCTCCTACGAGCAGTACTTC. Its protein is CASSARARSSYEQYF.